These T cell receptor beta chains were read from a single sample in a study of CD4 T cells in relation to SARS-CoV-2 and coronaviruses. No antigen has been assigned to these receptors. Clones were sequenced by immunoSEQ multiplex PCR, and TCRdb holds only the in-frame ones, with some missing. The sample lists about 26,000 clones; under 80% were seen once. The sequencing input was CD4+ T cells from PBMCs, cultured in vitro. These receptors were obtained from a human donor in good health. Both conserved end residues are part of each CDR3. The order of the fields is V gene, D gene, J gene, clone size, CDR3 protein, CDR3 DNA. A D gene is named only where the DNA matches it firmly. Clone size is given for some rows only: seen once, a few or many times, or a class if the clone is expanded.

TRBV3-1/TRBV3-2	.	TRBJ2-1	.	CASSQVVGAYNEQFF	TGTGCCAGCAGCCAAGTAGTGGGGGCTTACAATGAGCAGTTCTTC
TRBV6-6	TRBD1	TRBJ2-3	.	CASSSHWTGKDTQYF	TGTGCCAGCAGTTCCCATTGGACAGGGAAGGATACGCAGTATTTT
TRBV24-1	TRBD1	TRBJ1-2	.	CATSDGTDPPYGYTF	TGTGCCACCAGTGATGGGACAGATCCCCCTTATGGCTACACCTTC
TRBV7-2	.	TRBJ1-4	.	CASSLGGAGGEKLFF	TGTGCCAGCAGCTTAGGTGGGGCAGGAGGAGAAAAACTGTTTTTT
TRBV19	.	TRBJ2-7	.	CARPEGVSAEQYF	TGTGCCAGGCCGGAGGGGGTCTCCGCCGAGCAGTACTTC
TRBV2	TRBD1	TRBJ2-5	.	CARNTGTGGTETQYF	TGTGCCAGAAACACCGGGACAGGGGGCACGGAGACCCAGTACTTC
TRBV6-1	.	TRBJ2-3	.	CASSERASTDTQYF	TGTGCCAGCAGTGAAAGAGCTAGCACAGATACGCAGTATTTT
TRBV6-5	TRBD1	TRBJ1-5	.	CASSPTGLGQPQHF	TGTGCCAGCAGTCCGACAGGGCTCGGGCAGCCCCAGCATTTT
TRBV4-2	TRBD2	TRBJ2-3	.	CASSPGLATDTQYF	TGTGCCAGCAGCCCCGGACTAGCCACAGATACGCAGTATTTT
TRBV9	.	TRBJ1-1	.	CASSVVPSEAEAFF	TGTGCCAGCAGCGTAGTACCCTCGGAGGCTGAAGCTTTCTTT
TRBV7-8	TRBD1	TRBJ2-5	.	CASSQWGTAETQYF	TGTGCCAGCTCCCAATGGGGGACAGCGGAGACCCAGTACTTC
TRBV3-1/TRBV3-2	TRBD2	TRBJ2-2	few	CASSSRTSGRGELFF	TGTGCCAGCAGCTCAAGGACTAGCGGGAGAGGGGAGCTGTTTTTT
TRBV4-1	.	TRBJ2-1	few	CASSQAMDSLGYNEQFF	TGCGCCAGCAGCCAAGCGATGGACAGCCTCGGGTACAATGAGCAGTTCTTC
TRBV5-1	.	TRBJ2-3	.	CASSFGEPTDTQYF	TGCGCCAGCAGCTTCGGCGAACCCACAGATACGCAGTATTTT
TRBV10-1	.	TRBJ1-6	.	CATLSSIESSYNSPLHF	TGCGCCACCCTCTCGTCGATCGAGAGCTCCTATAATTCACCCCTCCACTTT
TRBV6-2/TRBV6-3	.	TRBJ1-2	once	CASSYSGQIYGYTF	TGTGCCAGCAGTTACTCAGGTCAGATCTATGGCTACACCTTC
TRBV12-3/TRBV12-4	.	TRBJ1-2	.	CASRTGYGYTF	TGTGCCAGCAGAACAGGGTATGGCTACACCTTC
TRBV6-5	.	TRBJ1-2	.	CAIWAVDYGYTF	TGTGCCATCTGGGCTGTCGATTATGGCTACACCTTC
TRBV5-6	TRBD1	TRBJ2-5	.	CASSPAGGGKTQYF	TGTGCCAGCAGCCCCGCAGGGGGTGGGAAGACCCAGTACTTC
TRBV7-2	.	TRBJ2-3	.	CASSWAGGGTALDTQYF	TGTGCCAGCAGCTGGGCCGGGGGCGGGACGGCTCTAGATACGCAGTATTTT
TRBV6-5	.	TRBJ1-1	.	CARTTTALNTEAFF	TGTGCCAGGACTACGACAGCCCTGAACACTGAAGCTTTCTTT
TRBV27	.	TRBJ2-4	few	CASSQGAVPGINIQYF	TGTGCCAGCAGTCAAGGGGCGGTGCCAGGAATTAACATTCAGTACTTC
TRBV6-5	.	TRBJ1-2	.	CASMGGFGEGYTF	TGTGCCAGCATGGGGGGGTTCGGGGAAGGCTACACCTTC
TRBV5-1	TRBD2	TRBJ2-3	.	CASSLPSGDTQYF	TGCGCCAGCAGCTTGCCTAGCGGAGATACGCAGTATTTT
TRBV24-1	TRBD2	TRBJ2-5	.	CATSVRRGGPETQYF	TGTGCCACCAGTGTCCGGCGGGGGGGCCCGGAGACCCAGTACTTC
TRBV2	TRBD2	TRBJ2-3	.	CASSYGLAGGTDTQYF	TGTGCCAGCAGTTACGGACTAGCGGGAGGAACAGATACGCAGTATTTT
TRBV5-1	TRBD1	TRBJ1-2	.	CASSLGGTGNYYGYTF	TGCGCCAGCAGCTTGGGGGGGACAGGGAATTACTATGGCTACACCTTC
TRBV7-9	.	TRBJ1-4	once	CASSRGAGTTNEKLFF	TGTGCCAGCAGCCGAGGGGCAGGGACAACTAATGAAAAACTGTTTTTT
TRBV19	TRBD1	TRBJ1-2	.	CASSIGQGSIYGYTF	TGTGCCAGTAGTATCGGACAGGGCTCCATCTATGGCTACACCTTC
TRBV29-1	.	TRBJ2-7	once	CSATQGSRYEQYF	TGCAGCGCGACCCAGGGGAGTCGTTACGAGCAGTACTTC
TRBV6-2/TRBV6-3	.	TRBJ1-1	.	CASSQTALMFFF	TGTGCCAGCAGCCAGACAGCACTGATGTTTTTCTTT
TRBV25-1	TRBD1	TRBJ1-2	.	CASSEDTGVYGYTF	TGTGCCAGCAGTGAGGATACAGGGGTTTACGGCTACACCTTC
TRBV2	.	TRBJ2-5	.	CASSAAGAQYF	TGTGCCAGCAGTGCTGCCGGGGCCCAGTACTTC
TRBV25-1	.	TRBJ1-4	.	CASSPRPGEPNEKLFF	TGTGCCAGCAGCCCCCGCCCCGGCGAGCCTAATGAAAAACTGTTTTTT
TRBV12-3/TRBV12-4	.	TRBJ1-5	.	CASTLSQGQPQHF	TGTGCCAGCACCCTTTCGCAGGGCCAGCCCCAGCATTTT
TRBV4-3	.	TRBJ2-2	few	CASRDWFRELFF	TGCGCCAGCAGGGACTGGTTTCGGGAGCTGTTTTTT
TRBV18	TRBD1	TRBJ2-2	.	CASSLLIGQGNTGELFF	TGTGCCAGCTCACTCCTAATCGGACAGGGGAACACCGGGGAGCTGTTTTTT
TRBV27	.	TRBJ2-7	few	CASSLATGLGEQYF	TGTGCCAGCAGTTTAGCGACGGGGTTGGGCGAGCAGTACTTC
TRBV9	.	TRBJ1-1	.	CASSPQTGNTEAFF	TGTGCCAGCAGCCCGCAGACTGGGAACACTGAAGCTTTCTTT
TRBV19	.	TRBJ1-1	.	CASKGYTEAFF	TGTGCCAGTAAGGGGTACACTGAAGCTTTCTTT
TRBV6-5	.	TRBJ2-4	.	CASSYNEGRGNIQYF	TGTGCCAGCAGTTACAATGAGGGGCGGGGAAACATTCAGTACTTC